The 2 T cell receptor beta chains presented below share a single source sample, sequenced in a study of T cells in localized non-small cell lung cancer. This table comes from immunoSEQ multiplex PCR, and its TCRdb copy is limited to in-frame clones, with some not included. The sample consists of roughly 30,000 clones, about 89% of them appearing once. Sequenced here: peripheral blood, sampled before any cancer treatment. The receptors originated from a female donor aged 60 or older with stage I lung adenocarcinoma.

The chain links TRBV2 to TRBJ1-2, with TRBD1 identical over 7 bases. CDR1 and CDR2 (germline): SNHLY, FYNNEI. Trimming removed 6 bases from V and 0 bases from J; junction bases left unmatched: 13. This CDR3 has 17 residues. This chain's CDR3 is CASSRQGSPLSNYGYTF. The DNA for the CDR3 is TGTGCCAGCAGCCGACAGGGTTCACCCCTGTCTAACTATGGCTACACCTTC.

V gene TRBV28 combines with J gene TRBJ2-6; weak D call: TRBD2 (7 bases). V lost 10 bases, J lost 0 bases, and 16 bases lay in between. The CDR3 loop spans 16 amino acids. Germline V CDR1 and CDR2: MDHEN, SYDVKM. CDR3 region: CATERGAFSGANVLTF. The CDR3 DNA sequence: TGTGCCACCGAACGGGGGGCTTTCTCTGGGGCCAACGTCCTGACTTTC.